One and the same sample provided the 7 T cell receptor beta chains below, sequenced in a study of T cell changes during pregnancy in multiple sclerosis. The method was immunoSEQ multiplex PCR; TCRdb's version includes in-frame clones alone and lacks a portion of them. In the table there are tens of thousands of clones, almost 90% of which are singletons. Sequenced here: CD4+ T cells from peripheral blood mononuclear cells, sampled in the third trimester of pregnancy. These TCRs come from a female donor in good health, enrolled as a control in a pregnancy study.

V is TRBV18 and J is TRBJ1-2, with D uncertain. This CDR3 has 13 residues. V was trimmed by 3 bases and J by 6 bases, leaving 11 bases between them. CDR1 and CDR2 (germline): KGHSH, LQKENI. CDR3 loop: CASSPAGFHGYTF. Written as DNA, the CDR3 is TGTGCCAGCTCACCGGCCGGGTTCCATGGCTACACCTTC.

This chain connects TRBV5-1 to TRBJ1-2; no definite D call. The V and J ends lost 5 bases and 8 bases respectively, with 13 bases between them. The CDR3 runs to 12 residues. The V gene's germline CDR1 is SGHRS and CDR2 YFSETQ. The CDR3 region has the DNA TGCGCCAGCAGTTATGGGGAGGAGGGCTACACCTTC. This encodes CASSYGEEGYTF.

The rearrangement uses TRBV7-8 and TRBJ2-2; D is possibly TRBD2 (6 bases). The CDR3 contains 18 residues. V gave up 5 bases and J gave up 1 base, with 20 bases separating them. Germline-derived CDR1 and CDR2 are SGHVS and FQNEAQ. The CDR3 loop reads CASSVVRPSGGNTGELFF. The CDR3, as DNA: TGTGCCAGCAGCGTAGTCCGCCCTTCCGGGGGGAACACCGGGGAGCTGTTTTTT. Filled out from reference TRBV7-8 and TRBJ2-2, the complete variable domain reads GAGVSQSPRYKVAKRGQDVALRCDPISGHVSLFWYQQALGQGPEFLTYFQNEAQLDKSGLPSDRFFAERPEGSVSTLKIQRTQQEDSAVYLCASSVVRPSGGNTGELFFGEGSRLTVL.

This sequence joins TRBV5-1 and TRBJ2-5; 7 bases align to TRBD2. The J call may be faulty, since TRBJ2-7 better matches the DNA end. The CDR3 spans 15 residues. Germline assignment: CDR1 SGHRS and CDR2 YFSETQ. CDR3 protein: CASSLASGSSYEQYF. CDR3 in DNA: TGCGCCAGCAGCTTGGCTAGCGGAAGCTCCTACGAGCAGTACTTC.

The CDR3 coding sequence is TGTGCTAGTTGCCTAGCGCAGAGCTCCTACAATGAGCAGTTCTTC. Encoded protein: CASCLAQSSYNEQFF. V is TRBV12-5 and J is TRBJ2-1; D is possibly TRBD2 (6 bases). Per germline, CDR1 LGHNT and CDR2 FRNRAP. This CDR3 is built from 15 residues. V was clipped by 8 bases and J by 0 bases, with 14 bases between them.

The CDR3 here is CASSVLQVLSYGYTF. CDR3 nucleotide sequence: TGTGCCAGCAGCGTACTACAGGTCTTGAGCTATGGCTACACCTTC. The V gene is TRBV7-2, the J gene TRBJ1-2, with D perhaps TRBD1 (5 bases). This CDR3 has 15 residues. Germline CDR1 and CDR2: SGHTA and FQGNSA. V lost 5 bases and J lost 4, with 17 bases in between.

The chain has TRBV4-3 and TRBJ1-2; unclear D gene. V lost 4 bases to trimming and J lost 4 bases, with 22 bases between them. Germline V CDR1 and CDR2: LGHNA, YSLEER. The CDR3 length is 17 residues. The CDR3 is CASSPRQDSHPLYGYTF. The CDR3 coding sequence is TGCGCCAGCAGCCCCCGGCAGGACTCGCACCCCCTCTATGGCTACACCTTC.